This TCR beta chain was profiled in a study of blood T cell repertoires in COVID-19. Study background: The United States, Italy and Spain supplied acute and convalescent COVID-19 samples.

Germline assignment: CDR1 MDHEN and CDR2 SYDVKM. The CDR3 covers 14 residues. With 7 bases removed from V and 2 bases from J, the gap between germline ends came to 12 bases. Clones were read by immunoSEQ multiplex PCR, and TCRdb kept only the in-frame ones, dropping some. This sample yields 250,000 to 300,000 clones, of which 81% are seen a single time; 2.5% to 3% belongs to the top ten. The sequenced sample consisted of peripheral blood. This TCR was sampled from an older woman with active or convalescent COVID-19. This chain uses TRBV28 with TRBJ1-5; D gene ambiguous. CDR3 nucleotides: TGTGCCAGCACTCCGGGGTGGGGCAATCAGCCCCAGCATTTT. Protein product: CASTPGWGNQPQHF.